This entry is about one T cell receptor (beta chain). This sample is part of a study of shared clonotypes between healthy human individuals. The length of the CDR3 is 15 residues. The germline V gene has CDR1 SGHAT and CDR2 FQNNGV. With 4 bases clipped from V and 9 bases from J, the junction kept 12 bases outside the gene matches. The study drew all its donors from Caucasian adults living in Nashville, Tennessee. Researchers divided each subset's genomic DNA evenly across several immunoSEQ plates. The authors' processing: ImmunoSEQ supplied junction-only sequences lacking quality scores, so filtering was different. The table came from immunoSEQ multiplex PCR; TCRdb's copy has only in-frame clones and leaves some out. That table gives V, J and clone size, and the DNA gave D and trimming. The data show approximately 1,500,000 clones, around 97% seen once.

The chain joins TRBV11-2 to TRBJ2-1, with TRBD2 matching over 7 bases. Sequencing used naive CD4+ T cells sorted from blood. Noted subset: CD45RA+ positively selected. The clonotype comes from a man aged 25 to 45 in good health. The CDR3 here is CASSSGLVTGGEQFF. DNA for the CDR3: TGTGCCAGCAGCTCAGGACTGGTAACGGGGGGTGAGCAGTTCTTC.